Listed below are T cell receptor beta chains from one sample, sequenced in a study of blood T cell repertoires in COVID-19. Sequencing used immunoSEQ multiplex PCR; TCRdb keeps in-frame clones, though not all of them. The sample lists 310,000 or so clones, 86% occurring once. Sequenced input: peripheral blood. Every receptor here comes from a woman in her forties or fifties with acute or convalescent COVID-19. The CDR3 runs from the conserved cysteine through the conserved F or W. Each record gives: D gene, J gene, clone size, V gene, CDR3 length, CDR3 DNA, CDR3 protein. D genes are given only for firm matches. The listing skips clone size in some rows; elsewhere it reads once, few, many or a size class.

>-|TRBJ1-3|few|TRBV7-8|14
TGTGCCAGCAGCTTACTCAGCTCTGGAAACACCATATATTTT
CASSLLSSGNTIYF
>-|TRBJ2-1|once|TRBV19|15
TGTGCCACGTTATCCGGGACTTCCCTCGGGAATGAGCAGTTCTTC
CATLSGTSLGNEQFF
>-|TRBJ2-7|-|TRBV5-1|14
TGCGCCAGCAGCTTGGTCGGGGACTCCTACGAGCAGTACTTC
CASSLVGDSYEQYF
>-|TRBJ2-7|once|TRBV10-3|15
TGTGCCATCAGTGGACAAAGGACTAAATACTACGAGCAGTACTTC
CAISGQRTKYYEQYF
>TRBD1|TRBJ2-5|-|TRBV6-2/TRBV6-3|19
TGTGCCAGCAGTTACCCCTTAACCGGGACAGGGGCAAATACAGAGACCCAGTACTTC
CASSYPLTGTGANTETQYF
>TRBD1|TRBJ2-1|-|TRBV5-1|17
TGCGCCAGCAGCTTGGGCACGGGGACAGGGGTCTACAATGAGCAGTTCTTC
CASSLGTGTGVYNEQFF
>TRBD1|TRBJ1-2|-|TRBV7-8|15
TGTGCCAGCAGCTACCGGGACAGGGAGGTTGGGGGCTACACCTTC
CASSYRDREVGGYTF
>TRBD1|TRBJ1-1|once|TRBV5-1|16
TGCGCCAGCAGCTTGGCCGGGACAGGTTTGAACACTGAAGCTTTCTTT
CASSLAGTGLNTEAFF
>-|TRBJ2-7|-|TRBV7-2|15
TGTGCCAGCAGCCAAACTCAGGCCTTCTCCTACGAGCAGTACTTC
CASSQTQAFSYEQYF
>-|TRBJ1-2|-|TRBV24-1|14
TGTGCCACCAGTGATTTGGGGGGCAGTAATGGCTACACCTTC
CATSDLGGSNGYTF
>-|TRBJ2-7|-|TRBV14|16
TGTGCCAGCAGCGAAGGTACGACAGGGACTCCCTACGAGCAGTACTTC
CASSEGTTGTPYEQYF
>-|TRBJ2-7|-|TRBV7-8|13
TGTGCCAGCAGCCCCGGGACTCATTACGAGCAGTACTTC
CASSPGTHYEQYF
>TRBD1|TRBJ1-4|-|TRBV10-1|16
TGCGCCAGCAGTGAACCCCACAGGGGCGGTAATGAAAAACTGTTTTTT
CASSEPHRGGNEKLFF
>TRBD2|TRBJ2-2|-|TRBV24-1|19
TGTGCCACCAGTGACCCCGGGACTAGCGGGAGTTTGGGCACCGGGGAGCTGTTTTTT
CATSDPGTSGSLGTGELFF
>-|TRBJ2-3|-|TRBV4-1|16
TGCGCCAGCAGCCCGGGGACTTTGACTAGCACAGATACGCAGTATTTT
CASSPGTLTSTDTQYF
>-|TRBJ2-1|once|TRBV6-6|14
TGTGCCAGCAGTTCCCAGGGGTCGTACAATGAGCAGTTCTTC
CASSSQGSYNEQFF
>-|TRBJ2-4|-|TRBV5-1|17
TGCGCCAGCAGCTTGAGGAGCCTCGACAGGAAAAAAAACATTCAGTACTTC
CASSLRSLDRKKNIQYF
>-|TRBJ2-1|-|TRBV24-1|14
TGTGCCACCAGTGAAGGACACCTCGACAATGAGCAGTTCTTC
CATSEGHLDNEQFF
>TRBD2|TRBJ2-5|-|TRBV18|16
TGTGCCAGCTCACCCGGACTAGCGGGAGGGAAAGAGACCCAGTACTTC
CASSPGLAGGKETQYF
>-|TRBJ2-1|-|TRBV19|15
TGTGCCAGTAGTATTTCAGGGAATAGGTACAATGAGCAGTTCTTC
CASSISGNRYNEQFF
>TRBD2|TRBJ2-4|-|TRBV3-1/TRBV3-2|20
TGTGCCAGCAGCCCACCCACCGGGACTAGCGGGAGGGCCGGGGCAAACATTCAGTACTTC
CASSPPTGTSGRAGANIQYF
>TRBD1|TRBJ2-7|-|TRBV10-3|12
TGTGCCATAGGGGGCGTCCAGGGCGAGCAGTACTTC
CAIGGVQGEQYF
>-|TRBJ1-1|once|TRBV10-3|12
TGTGCCATCAAAAACAGGGACACTGAAGCTTTCTTT
CAIKNRDTEAFF
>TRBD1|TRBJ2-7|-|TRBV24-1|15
TGTGCCACCAGTGACCGACAGGGTGGATCGGCCGAGCAGTACTTC
CATSDRQGGSAEQYF
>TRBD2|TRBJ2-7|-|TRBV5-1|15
TGCGCCAGCAGCTTGGGGGGGACTAGCGGGAGTAGGCAGTACTTC
CASSLGGTSGSRQYF
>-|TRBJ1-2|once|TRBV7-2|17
TGTGCCAGCAGCTTATCTACTTGGACAGCACGCCGGGGTGGCTACACCTTC
CASSLSTWTARRGGYTF
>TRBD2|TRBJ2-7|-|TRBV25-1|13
TGTGCCATCAACGGACTAGGCCGCTACGAGCAGTACTTC
CAINGLGRYEQYF
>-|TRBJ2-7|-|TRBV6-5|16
TGTGCCAGCAGTTATTTGGGACACCCTTTCCCTTACGAGCAGTACTTC
CASSYLGHPFPYEQYF
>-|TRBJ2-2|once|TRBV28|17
TGTGCCAGCAGTTCCCCCGGGTCTCTTCAGAACACCGGGGAGCTGTTTTTT
CASSSPGSLQNTGELFF
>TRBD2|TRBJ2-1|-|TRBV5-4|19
TGTGCCAGCAGCCGTAGCGGGAGAGAAGGGTGGAGGGCCTACAATGAGCAGTTCTTC
CASSRSGREGWRAYNEQFF
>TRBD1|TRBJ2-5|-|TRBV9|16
TGTGCCAGCAGCCTCCCAAGGACAGGGGGAGAGGAGGCCCAGTACTTC
CASSLPRTGGEEAQYF
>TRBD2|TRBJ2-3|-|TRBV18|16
TGTGCCAGCTCACCATTGACTAGCGGGAACACAGATACGCAGTATTTT
CASSPLTSGNTDTQYF
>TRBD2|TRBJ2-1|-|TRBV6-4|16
TGTGCCAGCAGTGTCAGCGGGAGCCGTTTGGAGAATGAGCAGTTCTTC
CASSVSGSRLENEQFF
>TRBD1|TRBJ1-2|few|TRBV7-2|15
TGTGCCAGCAGCTTAACCCGGACAGGGGTGTATGGCTACACCTTC
CASSLTRTGVYGYTF
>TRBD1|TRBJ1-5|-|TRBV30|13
TGTGCCTGGAGGGGACAGGGCAATCAGCCCCAGCATTTT
CAWRGQGNQPQHF
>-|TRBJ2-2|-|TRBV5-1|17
TGCGCCAGCAGCGCACAGGGGGGGAGTCAGTTCGCCGGGGAGCTGTTTTTT
CASSAQGGSQFAGELFF
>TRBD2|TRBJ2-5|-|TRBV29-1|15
TGCAGCGTTTTCGGACTAGCAAAGGGTGAGGAGACCCAGTACTTC
CSVFGLAKGEETQYF